Presented here are 30 T cell receptor beta chains from one specimen sequenced in a study of beta chain features in type 1 diabetes. Sequencing targeted expressed TCRB transcripts, as all isolated RNA had been reverse transcribed. The table came from immunoSEQ multiplex PCR; TCRdb's copy has only in-frame clones and leaves some out. The profile covers over 300,000 clones, with roughly 8% appearing a single time and 0.44% taken by the ten largest. The sample taken for sequencing was central memory CD4+ T cells from blood. These receptors were collected from a woman under 30 in good health.

This clone was seen a handful of times. V and J are TRBV28 and TRBJ2-7, with D possibly being TRBD1 or TRBD2 (6 bases each). The CDR3 contains 15 residues. Trimming shortened V by 6 bases and J by 4 bases, and 19 bases separated the two germline ends. The germline CDR1 and CDR2 sequences are MDHEN and SYDVKM. The CDR3 sequence is CASSRVGGQRYEQYF. In DNA form, the CDR3 reads TGTGCCAGCAGCCGGGTGGGGGGCCAGAGATACGAGCAGTACTTC. Variable domain in full (rest from reference TRBV28 and TRBJ2-7): DVKVTQSSRYLVKRTGEKVFLECVQDMDHENMFWYRQDPGLGLRLIYFSYDVKMKEKGDIPEGYSVSREKKERFSLILESASTNQTSMYLCASSRVGGQRYEQYFGPGTRLTVT.

The chain is built from TRBV5-1 and TRBJ2-7, with 10 bases identical to TRBD1. Germline V gene lookup returns CDR1 SGHRS and CDR2 YFSETQ. CDR3 size: 15 residues. The V gene end was trimmed by 2 bases and the J gene end by 5 bases; junction bases not matched to a gene: 7. CDR3: CASSLLPGQGHEQYF. CDR3 DNA: TGCGCCAGCAGCTTACTACCGGGACAGGGGCACGAGCAGTACTTC.

The chain couples TRBV18 to TRBJ2-7; no reliable D call. V was pared by 3 bases and J by 4 bases, with 7 bases between. The CDR3 covers 12 residues. Germline assignment: CDR1 KGHSH and CDR2 LQKENI. CDR3 region: CASSPREYEQYF. The DNA of the CDR3 is TGTGCCAGCTCACCGCGTGAATACGAGCAGTACTTC.

This clone has a handful of counts. The chain joins TRBV19 to TRBJ2-4, with 9 bases aligning to TRBD1. The germline CDR1 and CDR2 sequences are LNHDA and SQIVND (reference sequence). V was pared by 3 bases and J by 6 bases, with 0 bases of the junction left unmatched. The CDR3 has 13 residues. CDR3 sequence: CASSMDRGNIQYF. The CDR3 DNA is TGTGCCAGTAGTATGGACAGGGGAAACATTCAGTACTTC. Looking up the rest from reference TRBV19 and TRBJ2-4 gives the full variable domain: DGGITQSPKYLFRKEGQNVTLSCEQNLNHDAMYWYRQDPGQGLRLIYYSQIVNDFQKGDIAEGYSVSREKKESFPLTVTSAQKNPTAFYLCASSMDRGNIQYFGAGTRLSVL.

The chain combines TRBV4-3 with TRBJ2-1; D is possibly TRBD2 (6 bases). This CDR3 is built from 16 residues. Germline V gene sequence: CDR1 LGHNA, CDR2 YSLEER. Trimming took off 1 base at V and 4 bases at J, with 14 bases between the two ends. CDR3 loop: CASSQGYIAEYNEQFF. CDR3 coding DNA: TGCGCCAGCAGCCAAGGATACATAGCGGAATACAATGAGCAGTTCTTC.

The CDR3 sequence is CASSQVSPSSFSPFRNEQFF. The CDR3 DNA sequence: TGCGCCAGCAGCCAAGTTTCCCCTTCTAGCTTTTCCCCCTTTCGCAATGAGCAGTTCTTC. The chain couples TRBV4-1 to TRBJ2-1, with a weak D call TRBD2 (5 bases). The V gene lost 1 base and the J gene lost 6 bases, with 28 bases spanning the gap. The CDR3 loop spans 20 amino acids. Germline-derived CDR1 and CDR2 are MGHRA and YSYEKL.

V is TRBV15 and J is TRBJ2-2; 8 nucleotides agree with TRBD1. Trimming at V came to 0 bases and at J to 3 bases, leaving 9 bases not matched to a gene. This CDR3 has 18 residues. Germline V gene data show CDR1 as LNHNV and CDR2 as YYDKDF (reference sequence). CDR3 sequence: CATSRDLPGQGDTGELFF. CDR3 nucleotides: TGTGCCACCAGCAGAGATCTACCCGGACAGGGTGACACCGGGGAGCTGTTTTTT. The variable domain in full, with the rest retrieved from reference TRBV15 and TRBJ2-2, is DAMVIQNPRYQVTQFGKPVTLSCSQTLNHNVMYWYQQKSSQAPKLLFHYYDKDFNNEADTPDNFQSRRPNTSFCFLDIRSPGLGDTAMYLCATSRDLPGQGDTGELFFGEGSRLTVL.

There are a few counts of this clone. The chain couples TRBV28 to TRBJ2-7, with 7 bases fitting TRBD2. Trimming took 8 bases from V and 3 from J; bases not matched to a gene: 10. Germline V gene lookup returns CDR1 MDHEN and CDR2 SYDVKM. This CDR3 is 14 amino acids long. In DNA form, the CDR3 reads TGTGCCAGCGGGCCGGGCGGGAGAAGCTACGAGCAGTACTTC. Amino acid sequence: CASGPGGRSYEQYF.

CDR3 protein: CASRAGVYNEQFF. DNA of the CDR3: TGTGCCAGCAGAGCCGGGGTCTACAATGAGCAGTTCTTC. The genes are TRBV2 and TRBJ2-1, with D tentatively TRBD2 (5 bases). Germline V CDR1 and CDR2: SNHLY, FYNNEI. This CDR3 has 13 amino acids. V dropped 6 bases and J dropped 3 bases, with 9 bases sitting between them.

V and J are TRBV7-6 and TRBJ2-3; D perhaps matches TRBD2 (5 bases). The CDR3 runs to 16 residues. Between the trimmed V and J ends, which lost 5 bases and 0 bases, there was a span of 15 bases. Germline values: CDR1 SGHVS, CDR2 FNYEAQ. The CDR3 reads CASSNGLRSSTDTQYF. The CDR3 DNA is TGTGCCAGCAGCAACGGACTGAGATCTAGCACAGATACGCAGTATTTT.

The rearrangement links TRBV5-6 to TRBJ2-7; no definite D call. Per germline, CDR1 SGHDT and CDR2 YYEEEE. The CDR3 is made up of 15 amino acids. The germline V and J ends were trimmed by 0 bases and 3 bases, with 13 bases remaining between them. The DNA for the CDR3 is TGTGCCAGCAGCTTGGCTGATACCCTGCACTACGAGCAGTACTTC. Its translation is CASSLADTLHYEQYF. Supplemented by reference TRBV5-6 and TRBJ2-7, the full variable domain reads DAGVTQSPTHLIKTRGQQVTLRCSPKSGHDTVSWYQQALGQGPQFIFQYYEEEERQRGNFPDRFSGHQFPNYSSELNVNALLLGDSALYLCASSLADTLHYEQYFGPGTRLTVT.

A few counts support this clone. This sequence joins TRBV4-3 and TRBJ2-2; 8 nucleotides align to TRBD2. The trim removed 3 bases at V and 0 bases at J, leaving 6 bases unmatched. CDR3 size: 17 residues. Germline V CDR1 and CDR2: LGHNA, YSLEER. In DNA, the CDR3 is TGCGCCAGCAGCCATCCTCGAGCGGGAGCGAACACCGGGGAGCTGTTTTTT. Protein sequence: CASSHPRAGANTGELFF.

This clone was observed at least ten times. The chain joins TRBV7-9 to TRBJ2-1; D is possibly TRBD1 (5 bases). The CDR3 contains 13 residues. Germline V gene lookup returns CDR1 SEHNR and CDR2 FQNEAQ (reference sequence). V was shortened by 3 bases and J by 6 bases, with 9 bases between the two germline ends. The CDR3 spells CASSFLGVNEQFF. CDR3 in DNA: TGTGCCAGCAGCTTTTTAGGGGTCAATGAGCAGTTCTTC.

This chain connects TRBV5-4 to TRBJ2-1; no firm D call. Between the trimmed V and J ends, which lost 4 bases and 5 bases, there was a span of 7 bases. The germline CDR1 and CDR2 sequences are SGHNT and YYREEE (reference sequence). The length of the CDR3 is 12 residues. CDR3 sequence (DNA): TGTGCCAGCAGCCTAGTAAACAATGAGCAGTTCTTC. It specifies CASSLVNNEQFF.

This clone was seen a few times. The chain uses TRBV29-1 and TRBJ2-3; no clear D gene. CDR1 and CDR2 (germline): SQVTM, ANQGSEA. This CDR3 spans 13 amino acids. Trimming shortened V by 4 bases and J by 0 bases, and 8 bases separated the two germline ends. For the CDR3, the DNA is TGCAGCGTTGCCCCGAGGAGCACAGATACGCAGTATTTT. Protein: CSVAPRSTDTQYF.

J is TRBJ1-2 and V is TRBV6-6; 9 nucleotides line up with TRBD1. From germline, CDR1 is MNHNY and CDR2 SVGAGI (reference sequence). The CDR3 spans 14 residues. V was clipped by 5 bases and J by 4 bases; unmatched bases: 5. The DNA for the CDR3 is TGTGCCAGCAGTGCCGGGACAGGGCTCTATGGCTACACCTTC. Protein product: CASSAGTGLYGYTF.

The chain carries TRBV27 and TRBJ2-5, with 8 bases aligning to TRBD1. CDR1 and CDR2 from the germline V gene are MNHEY and SMNVEV (reference sequence). The trim removed 6 bases at V and 5 bases at J, leaving 8 bases unmatched. This CDR3 has 14 residues. CDR3 sequence: CASRTQGAEETQYF. The CDR3 bases are TGTGCCAGCAGAACGCAGGGGGCGGAGGAGACCCAGTACTTC.

This CDR3 is CASSLRRAGGAVDTQYF. As DNA, the CDR3 is TGTGCCAGCAGCTTGCGCAGGGCGGGAGGGGCCGTGGATACGCAGTATTTT. The chain carries TRBV7-9 and TRBJ2-3; TRBD2 aligns across 9 bases. CDR3 length: 17 residues. Germline-derived CDR1 and CDR2 are SEHNR and FQNEAQ (reference sequence). V was pared by 3 bases and J by 6 bases, with 13 bases of the junction left unmatched.

This clone appeared a few times. The chain employs TRBV11-2 and TRBJ2-1; 9 bases align to TRBD2. The CDR3 is 17 residues long. V lost 4 bases to trimming and J lost 6 bases; unmatched junction nucleotides: 13. CDR1 and CDR2 (germline): SGHAT, FQNNGV. The CDR3 here is CASSSLAGLGKGNEQFF. The CDR3 bases are TGTGCCAGCAGCTCACTAGCGGGCCTGGGAAAAGGCAATGAGCAGTTCTTC.

In this sample, this clone turned up a few times. The chain joins TRBV15 to TRBJ2-3, with TRBD1 identical over 10 bases. Per germline, CDR1 LNHNV and CDR2 YYDKDF (reference sequence). The CDR3 covers 14 residues. Trimming cost V 7 bases and J 3 bases; bases outside gene matches: 4. For the CDR3, the DNA is TGTGCCACCATGACAGGGGGCATGACAGATACGCAGTATTTT. Translated: CATMTGGMTDTQYF.

The rearrangement joins TRBV4-2 to TRBJ2-7; 8 nucleotides line up with TRBD1. The junction had 5 bases not matched to a gene; V was cut back by 1 base and J by 3 bases. This CDR3 is 15 amino acids long. CDR1 and CDR2 from the germline V gene are LGHNA and YNFKEQ. CDR3 DNA sequence: TGTGCCAGCAGCCAAGGGACAGGGAGGTTCTACGAGCAGTACTTC. Its protein is CASSQGTGRFYEQYF.

A note on this clone: Other DNA sequences in the sample encode the same CDR3. The chain recombines TRBV28 with TRBJ2-7; D remains unclear. Per the germline V gene, CDR1 is MDHEN and CDR2 is SYDVKM. The V end was cut by 8 bases, the J end by 2 bases, with 4 bases between. CDR3 length equals 10 residues. The CDR3 here is CASGAYEQYF. The CDR3 DNA reads as TGTGCCAGCGGCGCCTACGAGCAGTACTTC.

This clone came up a few times. The gene calls are TRBV2 and TRBJ1-4; 7 bases fit TRBD1. Germline CDR1 reads SNHLY; CDR2 reads FYNNEI. Losses at the gene ends were 6 bases for V and 7 bases for J; bases not matched to a gene: 8. This CDR3 has 14 residues. CDR3 DNA: TGTGCCAGCAGCCAGGGACAGTTAGGTGAAAAACTGTTTTTT. As protein: CASSQGQLGEKLFF.

This clone has only a few counts. V and J are TRBV28 and TRBJ2-1; D is uncertain. Germline CDR1 is MDHEN and CDR2 is SYDVKM. The CDR3 totals 14 residues. Between the trimmed V and J ends, which lost 3 bases and 5 bases, there was a span of 11 bases. The CDR3 reads CASSFLPSDNEQFF. In DNA, the CDR3 is TGTGCCAGCAGTTTTTTGCCCAGTGACAATGAGCAGTTCTTC.

The gene calls are TRBV5-6 and TRBJ1-1; TRBD1 matches at 9 bases. CDR3 length equals 15 residues. CDR1 is SGHDT and CDR2 is YYEEEE in the germline V gene. The V segment lost 3 bases and the J segment 2 bases; nucleotides outside the gene matches: 5. CDR3 DNA: TGTGCCAGCAGCTCCACAGGGGGCTCTAACACTGAAGCTTTCTTT. It codes for CASSSTGGSNTEAFF.

The J gene is TRBJ2-7, the V gene TRBV7-2, with D tentatively TRBD2 (5 bases). The CDR3 totals 15 residues. Looked up from germline, CDR1 is SGHTA and CDR2 is FQGNSA. Deletions cut 0 bases from V and 2 bases from J, with 11 bases between. The CDR3 DNA reads as TGTGCCAGCAGCTTAGCGCTTTCGGGAACCTACGAGCAGTACTTC. Protein sequence: CASSLALSGTYEQYF.

The chain carries TRBV27 and TRBJ2-5; 9 nucleotides align to TRBD1. Per the germline V gene, CDR1 is MNHEY and CDR2 is SMNVEV (reference sequence). The CDR3 consists of 14 residues. The V and J ends lost 4 bases and 5 bases, in that order; junction bases with no gene match: 5. The CDR3 reads CASSSGQGVETQYF. The DNA for the CDR3 is TGTGCCAGCAGTTCGGGACAGGGTGTGGAGACCCAGTACTTC.

In this sample, this clone turned up a few times. The gene calls are TRBV27 and TRBJ2-1, with 10 bases that match TRBD2. The CDR3 has 18 residues. Germline V lookup: CDR1 MNHEY, CDR2 SMNVEV (reference sequence). V shed 3 bases, J shed 3 bases, and the junction held 11 bases outside the gene matches. The CDR3 coding sequence is TGTGCCAGCAGTTTGGCTAGCGGGAGCTCGGGGGTCTACAATGAGCAGTTCTTC. Encoded protein: CASSLASGSSGVYNEQFF.

This clone was seen a few times. The chain is built from TRBV7-2 and TRBJ2-5; TRBD2 might be the D (5 bases). With 3 bases removed from V and 5 bases from J, the gap between germline ends came to 10 bases. Germline V CDR1 and CDR2: SGHTA, FQGNSA. The CDR3 loop spans 13 amino acids. The CDR3 sequence: CASSLGAAETQYF. The CDR3 region has the DNA TGTGCCAGCAGCTTGGGAGCTGCCGAGACCCAGTACTTC.

The table lists this clone with many counts. The rearrangement links TRBV10-3 to TRBJ1-5; D is possibly TRBD1 (6 bases). CDR3 size: 15 residues. Trimming stripped 4 bases from V and 3 bases from J, with 13 bases between. CDR1 ENHRY and CDR2 SYGVKD come from the germline V gene. The CDR3 sequence: CAISGEGGLNQPQHF. The DNA for the CDR3 is TGTGCCATCAGTGGGGAAGGGGGGCTCAATCAGCCCCAGCATTTT.